One sample yielded the 10 T cell receptor beta chains listed below, sequenced in a study of T cells in Graves' hyperthyroidism and ophthalmopathy. Amplified regions were TCR beta CDR3 sequences from RNA transcripts. The HTBI primer set was used in a first-round RT-PCR of the TCR CDR3. One entry per CDR3 protein results from TCRdb running MiXCR on the multiplex PCR reads. The table has about 400,000 distinct CDR3 sequences, roughly 14% seen once. The specimen was blood. The receptors here all came from a man between 18 and 35 years old with Graves' ophthalmopathy.

This clonotype was seen repeatedly, ten times or more. The chain couples TRBV7-9 to TRBJ2-7, with D tentatively TRBD1 (5 bases). The germline V and J ends were trimmed by 2 bases and 7 bases, with 12 bases remaining between them. The CDR3 extends over 13 amino acids. Germline CDR1 reads SEHNR; CDR2 reads FQNEAQ (reference sequence). CDR3 in amino acids: CASSLLQAGEQYF. Here the CDR3 DNA reads TGTGCCAGCAGCTTACTTCAGGCAGGGGAGCAGTACTTC.

The chain joins TRBV18 to TRBJ2-7; 8 bases align to TRBD2. The CDR3 consists of 16 residues. V shed 1 base and J 4 bases; nucleotides not matched to a gene: 9. Germline loops: CDR1 KGHSH, CDR2 LQKENI. In nucleotides, the CDR3 is TGTGCCAGCTCACCACTTGGAGCTGGGACTAGGTACGAGCAGTACTTC. Its translation is CASSPLGAGTRYEQYF.

This clonotype came up many times. The V and J genes are TRBV20-1 and TRBJ2-7; D might be TRBD1 or TRBD2, each matching 5 bases. CDR3 length: 13 amino acids. Trimming took off 3 bases at V and 6 bases at J, with 15 bases between the two ends. The germline gives CDR1 DFQATT, CDR2 SNEGSKA (reference sequence). CDR3 sequence: CSASWSGPREQYF. CDR3 in DNA: TGCAGTGCTAGTTGGTCGGGACCACGCGAGCAGTACTTC.

This clonotype was detected ten times or more. V usage is TRBV30 and J usage is TRBJ1-3; D ambiguous. V was cut by 3 bases and J by 2 bases, with 11 bases left in between. The CDR3 has 14 amino acids. Germline V gives CDR1 GTSNPN, CDR2 SVGIG (reference sequence). CDR3 nucleotides: TGTGCCTGGAGCGCGGGGTCCCCTGGAAACACCATATATTTT. It codes for CAWSAGSPGNTIYF.

This clonotype was detected many times. The V gene is TRBV20-1, the J gene TRBJ2-7; 7 bases are shared with TRBD1. Unmatched junction bases numbered 10, after V lost 5 bases and J lost 6 bases. The germline V gene has CDR1 DFQATT and CDR2 SNEGSKA (reference sequence). The CDR3 is 13 residues long. CDR3 sequence (DNA): TGCAGTGCTCCGAGGACAGGACCACCCGAGCAGTACTTC. This encodes CSAPRTGPPEQYF.

This clonotype was detected many times. The chain couples TRBV2 to TRBJ2-3, with 14 bases lining up with TRBD2. Trimming took 11 bases from V and 5 from J; bases not matched to a gene: 9. CDR3 length: 15 amino acids. Germline V gene sequence: CDR1 SNHLY, CDR2 FYNNEI. Here the CDR3 DNA reads TGTGCCTGCCGACTAGCGGGGGGGTCAGGAGATACGCAGTATTTT. Protein sequence: CACRLAGGSGDTQYF.

This clonotype has more than one count but fewer than ten. The chain links TRBV27 to TRBJ1-2, with a weak D call TRBD1 (5 bases). CDR1 is MNHEY, CDR2 SMNVEV, per germline (reference sequence). This CDR3 has 14 residues. Trimming left V 2 bases short and J 5 bases short, with 12 bases between. The CDR3 sequence: CASSLRPGWYGYTF. The CDR3 bases are TGTGCCAGCAGTTTAAGACCAGGGTGGTATGGCTACACCTTC.

In this sample, this clonotype turned up many times. The rearrangement uses TRBV24-1 and TRBJ2-5; 9 nucleotides agree with TRBD2. Looked up from germline, CDR1 is KGHDR and CDR2 is SFDVKD. The length of the CDR3 is 15 residues. J gave up 5 bases and V 1 base, and 4 bases lay outside the gene matches. CDR3 region: CATSDFSGGGETQYF. Written as DNA, the CDR3 is TGTGCCACCAGTGATTTTAGCGGGGGCGGGGAGACCCAGTACTTC.

This clonotype was counted ten times or more. This sequence joins TRBV7-9 and TRBJ2-7; no clear D. Between the trimmed V and J ends, which lost 2 bases and 0 bases, there was a span of 8 bases. The CDR3 covers 14 residues. Germline CDR1 and CDR2: SEHNR and FQNEAQ (reference sequence). The CDR3 sequence is CASSLTRSSYEQYF. In nucleotides, the CDR3 is TGTGCCAGCAGCTTAACCCGGAGCTCCTACGAGCAGTACTTC.

This clonotype has ten or more counts. The CDR3 is CSGGNRGQPQHF. CDR3 in DNA: TGCAGTGGAGGTAACAGGGGACAGCCCCAGCATTTT. The chain joins TRBV20-1 to TRBJ1-5; 7 bases fit TRBD1. CDR1 and CDR2 (germline): DFQATT, SNEGSKA (reference sequence). This CDR3 has 12 amino acids. After removal of 7 bases from V and 7 bases from J, the junction contained 7 bases not matched to a gene.